This T cell receptor (beta chain) originates from a study of T cell changes during pregnancy in multiple sclerosis. This table comes from immunoSEQ multiplex PCR, and its TCRdb copy is limited to in-frame clones, with some not included. The sample includes roughly 44,000 clones, 88% seen only once; the top ten take approximately 6.3%. This sample comprised CD8+ T cells from peripheral blood mononuclear cells, obtained after pregnancy. The sequence was obtained from a female donor in good health, enrolled as a control in a pregnancy study.

This CDR3 is CASSQDRSEWNEQFF. As DNA, the CDR3 is TGCGCCAGCAGCCAAGATCGGTCCGAGTGGAATGAGCAGTTCTTC. The chain uses TRBV4-3 and TRBJ2-1; unclear D gene. Trimming stripped 0 bases from V and 7 bases from J, with 13 bases between. This CDR3 contains 15 residues. Germline V gene lookup returns CDR1 LGHNA and CDR2 YSLEER.